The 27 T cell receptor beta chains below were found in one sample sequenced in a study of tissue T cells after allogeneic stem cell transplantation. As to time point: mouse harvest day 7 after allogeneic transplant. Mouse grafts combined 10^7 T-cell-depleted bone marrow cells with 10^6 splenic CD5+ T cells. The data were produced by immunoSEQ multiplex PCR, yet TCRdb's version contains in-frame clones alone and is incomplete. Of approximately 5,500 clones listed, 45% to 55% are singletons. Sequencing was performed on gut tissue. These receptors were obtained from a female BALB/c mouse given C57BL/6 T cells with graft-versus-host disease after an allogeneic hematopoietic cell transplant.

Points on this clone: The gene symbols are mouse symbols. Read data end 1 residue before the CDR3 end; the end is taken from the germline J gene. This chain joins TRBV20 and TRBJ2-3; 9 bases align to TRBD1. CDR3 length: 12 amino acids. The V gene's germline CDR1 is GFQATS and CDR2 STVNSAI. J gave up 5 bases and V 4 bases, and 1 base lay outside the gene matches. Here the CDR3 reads CGATGQGETLYF. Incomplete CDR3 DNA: TGTGGTGCTACGGGACAGGGAGAAACGCTGTAT.

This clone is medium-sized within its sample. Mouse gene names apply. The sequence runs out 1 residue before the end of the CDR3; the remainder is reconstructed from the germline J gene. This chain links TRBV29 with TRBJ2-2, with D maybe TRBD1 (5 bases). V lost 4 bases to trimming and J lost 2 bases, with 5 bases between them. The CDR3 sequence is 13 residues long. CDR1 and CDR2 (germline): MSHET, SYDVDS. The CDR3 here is CASSSGNTGQLYF. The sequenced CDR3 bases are TGTGCTAGCAGTTCAGGGAACACCGGGCAGCTCTAC.

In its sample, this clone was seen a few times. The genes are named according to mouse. The CDR3 sequence: CASSLDRGVNERLFF. CDR3 bases read: TGTGCCAGCAGTCTCGACAGGGGAGTCAACGAAAGATTATTT. The V gene is TRBV26, the J gene TRBJ1-4, with 8 bases lining up with TRBD1. The observed sequence ends 1 residue before the CDR3 terminus, with the missing tail filled in from the germline J gene. Germline CDR1 is KGHPV and CDR2 is FQNQEV (reference sequence). The J segment lost 4 bases and the V segment lost 3 bases, leaving 4 bases of the junction unmatched. The CDR3 contains 15 residues.

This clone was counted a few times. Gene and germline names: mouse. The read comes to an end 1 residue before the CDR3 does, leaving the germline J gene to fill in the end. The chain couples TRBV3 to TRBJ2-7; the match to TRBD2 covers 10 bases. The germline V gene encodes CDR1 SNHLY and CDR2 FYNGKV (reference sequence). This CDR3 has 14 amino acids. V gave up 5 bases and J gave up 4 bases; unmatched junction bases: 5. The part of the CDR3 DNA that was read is TGTGCCAGCAGCCCCCGGACTGGGGGATATGAACAGTAC. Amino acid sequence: CASSPRTGGYEQY. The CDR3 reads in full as CASSPRTGGYEQYF. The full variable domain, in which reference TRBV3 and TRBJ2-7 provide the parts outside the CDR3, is GPKVLQIPSHQIIDMGQMVTLNCDPVSNHLYFYWYKQILGQQMEFLVNFYNGKVMEKSKLFKDQFSVERPDGSYFTLKIQPTALEDSAVYFCASSPRTGGYEQYFGPGTRLTVL.

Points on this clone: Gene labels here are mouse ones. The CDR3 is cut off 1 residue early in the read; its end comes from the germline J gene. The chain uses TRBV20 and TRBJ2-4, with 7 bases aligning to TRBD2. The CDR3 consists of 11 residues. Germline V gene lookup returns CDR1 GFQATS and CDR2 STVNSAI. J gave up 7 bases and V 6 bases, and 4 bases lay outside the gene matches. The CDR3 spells CGAGGEHTLYF. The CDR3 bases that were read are TGTGGTGCGGGGGGGGAGCACACCTTGTAC.

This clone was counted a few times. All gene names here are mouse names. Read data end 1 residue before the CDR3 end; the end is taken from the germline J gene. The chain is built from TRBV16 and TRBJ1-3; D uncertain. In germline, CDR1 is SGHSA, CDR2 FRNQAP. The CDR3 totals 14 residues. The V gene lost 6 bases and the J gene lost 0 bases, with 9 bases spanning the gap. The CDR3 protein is CASRGEYSGNTLYF. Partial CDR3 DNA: TGTGCAAGCAGGGGAGAATATTCTGGAAATACGCTCTAT.

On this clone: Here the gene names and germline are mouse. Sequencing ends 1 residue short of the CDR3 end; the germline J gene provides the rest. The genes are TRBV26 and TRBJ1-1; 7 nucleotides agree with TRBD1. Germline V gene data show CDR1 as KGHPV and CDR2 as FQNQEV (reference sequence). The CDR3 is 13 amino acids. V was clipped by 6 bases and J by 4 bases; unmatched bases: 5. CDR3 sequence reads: CASSLQGPTEVFF. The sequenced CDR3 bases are TGTGCCAGCAGCCTACAGGGGCCCACAGAAGTCTTC.

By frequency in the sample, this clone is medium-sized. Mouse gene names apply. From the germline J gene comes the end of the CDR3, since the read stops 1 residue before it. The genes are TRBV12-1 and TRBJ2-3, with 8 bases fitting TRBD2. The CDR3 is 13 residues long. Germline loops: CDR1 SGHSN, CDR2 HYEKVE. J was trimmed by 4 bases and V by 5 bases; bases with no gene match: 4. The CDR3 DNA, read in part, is TGTGCCAGCTTTGACTGGGGCTCAGAAACGCTGTAT. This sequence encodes CASFDWGSETLY. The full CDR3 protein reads CASFDWGSETLYF.

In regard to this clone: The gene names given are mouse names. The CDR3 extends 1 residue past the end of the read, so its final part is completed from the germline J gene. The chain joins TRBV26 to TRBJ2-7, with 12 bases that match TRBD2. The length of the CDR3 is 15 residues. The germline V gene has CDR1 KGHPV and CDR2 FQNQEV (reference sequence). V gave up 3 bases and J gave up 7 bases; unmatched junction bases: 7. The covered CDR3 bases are TGTGCCAGCAGTCTCGACTGGGGGGGCGCGAACGAACAGTAC. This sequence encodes CASSLDWGGANEQY. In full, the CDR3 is CASSLDWGGANEQYF.

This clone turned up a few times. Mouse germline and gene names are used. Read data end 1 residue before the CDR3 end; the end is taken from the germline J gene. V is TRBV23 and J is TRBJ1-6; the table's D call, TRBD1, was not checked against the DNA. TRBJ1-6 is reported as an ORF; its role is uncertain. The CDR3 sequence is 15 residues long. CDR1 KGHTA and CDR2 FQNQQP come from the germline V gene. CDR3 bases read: TGCTCCAGCAGTCCCGGGACAGGGGTTAATTCGCCCCTCTAC. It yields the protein CSSSPGTGVNSPLY. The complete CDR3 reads CSSSPGTGVNSPLYF.

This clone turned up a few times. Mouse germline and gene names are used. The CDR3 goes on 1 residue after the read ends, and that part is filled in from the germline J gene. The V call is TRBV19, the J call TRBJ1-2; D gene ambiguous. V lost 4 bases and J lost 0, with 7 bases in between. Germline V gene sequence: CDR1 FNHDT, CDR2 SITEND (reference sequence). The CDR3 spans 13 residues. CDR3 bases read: TGTGCCAGCAGTCCCGAAGCAAACTCCGACTACACC. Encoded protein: CASSPEANSDYT. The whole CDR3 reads CASSPEANSDYTF.

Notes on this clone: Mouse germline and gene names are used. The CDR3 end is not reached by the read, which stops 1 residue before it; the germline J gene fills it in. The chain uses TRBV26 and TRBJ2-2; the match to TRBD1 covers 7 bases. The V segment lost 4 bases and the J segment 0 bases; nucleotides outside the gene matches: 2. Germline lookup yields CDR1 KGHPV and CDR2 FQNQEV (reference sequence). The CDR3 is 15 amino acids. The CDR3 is CASSQGQTNTGQLYF. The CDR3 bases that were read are TGTGCCAGCAGTCAGGGACAGACAAACACCGGGCAGCTCTAC.

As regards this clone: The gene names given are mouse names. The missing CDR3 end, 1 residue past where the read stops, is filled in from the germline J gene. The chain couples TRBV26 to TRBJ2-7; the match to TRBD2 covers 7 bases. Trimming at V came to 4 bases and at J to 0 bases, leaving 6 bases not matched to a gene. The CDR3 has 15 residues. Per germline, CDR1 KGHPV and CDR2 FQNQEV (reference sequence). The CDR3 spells CASSPRGGSSYEQYF. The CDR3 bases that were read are TGTGCCAGCAGTCCCCGGGGGGGAAGCTCCTATGAACAGTAC.

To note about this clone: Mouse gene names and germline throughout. CDR3 DNA, as far as it was read: TGTGCCAGCGGTGATCAACTGGGGGGCGGAACGCTGTAT. This encodes CASGDQLGGGTLY. The whole CDR3 sequence is CASGDQLGGGTLYF. This sequence joins TRBV13-2 and TRBJ2-3; 9 positions match TRBD2. The CDR3 is cut off 1 residue early in the read; its end comes from the germline J gene. The CDR3 is made up of 14 amino acids. The germline V gene encodes CDR1 NNHNN and CDR2 SYGAGS (reference sequence). V lost 1 base, J lost 8 bases, and 5 bases stayed unmatched.

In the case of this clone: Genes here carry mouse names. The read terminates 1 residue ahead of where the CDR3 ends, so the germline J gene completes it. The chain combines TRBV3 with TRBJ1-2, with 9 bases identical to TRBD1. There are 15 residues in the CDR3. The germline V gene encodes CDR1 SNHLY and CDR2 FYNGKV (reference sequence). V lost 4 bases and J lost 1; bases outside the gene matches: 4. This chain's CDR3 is CASSSGQGRNSDYTF. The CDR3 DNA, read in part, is TGTGCCAGCAGCTCCGGACAGGGGAGAAACTCCGACTACACC. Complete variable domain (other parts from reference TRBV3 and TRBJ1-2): GPKVLQIPSHQIIDMGQMVTLNCDPVSNHLYFYWYKQILGQQMEFLVNFYNGKVMEKSKLFKDQFSVERPDGSYFTLKIQPTALEDSAVYFCASSSGQGRNSDYTFGSGTRLLVI.

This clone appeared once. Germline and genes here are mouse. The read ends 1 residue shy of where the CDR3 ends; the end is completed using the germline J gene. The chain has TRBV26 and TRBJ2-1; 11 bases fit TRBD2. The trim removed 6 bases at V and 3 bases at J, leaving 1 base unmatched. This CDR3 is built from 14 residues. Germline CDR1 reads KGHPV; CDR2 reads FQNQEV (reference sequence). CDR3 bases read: TGTGCCAGCAGAGACTGGGGGGGCTATGCTGAGCAGTTC. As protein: CASRDWGGYAEQF. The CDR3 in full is CASRDWGGYAEQFF.

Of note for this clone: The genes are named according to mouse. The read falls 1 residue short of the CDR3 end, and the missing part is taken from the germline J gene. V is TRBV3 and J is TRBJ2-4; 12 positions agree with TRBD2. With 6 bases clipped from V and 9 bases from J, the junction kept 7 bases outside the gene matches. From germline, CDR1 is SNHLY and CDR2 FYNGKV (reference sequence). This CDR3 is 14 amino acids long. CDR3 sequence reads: CASSTTGGAGTLYF. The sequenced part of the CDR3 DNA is TGTGCCAGCAGTACGACTGGGGGGGCAGGGACCTTGTAC.

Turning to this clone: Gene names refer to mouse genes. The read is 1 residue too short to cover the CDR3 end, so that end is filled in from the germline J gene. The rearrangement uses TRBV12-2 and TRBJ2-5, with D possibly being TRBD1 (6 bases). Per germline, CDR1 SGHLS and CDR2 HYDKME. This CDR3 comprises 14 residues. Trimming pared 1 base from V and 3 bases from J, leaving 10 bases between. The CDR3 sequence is CASSLTGGQDTQYF. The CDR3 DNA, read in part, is TGTGCCAGCTCTCTGACAGGCGGGCAAGACACCCAGTAC.

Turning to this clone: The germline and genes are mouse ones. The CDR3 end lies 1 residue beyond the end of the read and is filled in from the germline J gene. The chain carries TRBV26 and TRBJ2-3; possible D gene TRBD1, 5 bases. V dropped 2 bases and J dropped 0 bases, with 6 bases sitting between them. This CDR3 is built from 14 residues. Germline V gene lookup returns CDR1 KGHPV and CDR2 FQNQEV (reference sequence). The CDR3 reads CASSLPGSAETLYF. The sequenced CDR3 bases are TGTGCCAGCAGTCTGCCAGGGAGTGCAGAAACGCTGTAT.

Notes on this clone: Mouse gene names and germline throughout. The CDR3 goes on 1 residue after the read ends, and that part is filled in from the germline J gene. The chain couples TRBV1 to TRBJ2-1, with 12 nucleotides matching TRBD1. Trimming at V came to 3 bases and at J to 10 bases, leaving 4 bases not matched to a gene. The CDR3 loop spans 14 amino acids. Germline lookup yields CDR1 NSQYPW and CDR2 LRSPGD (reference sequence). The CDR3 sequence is CTCSARDRGPEQFF. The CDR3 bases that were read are TGCACCTGCAGTGCCCGGGACAGGGGGCCGGAGCAGTTC.

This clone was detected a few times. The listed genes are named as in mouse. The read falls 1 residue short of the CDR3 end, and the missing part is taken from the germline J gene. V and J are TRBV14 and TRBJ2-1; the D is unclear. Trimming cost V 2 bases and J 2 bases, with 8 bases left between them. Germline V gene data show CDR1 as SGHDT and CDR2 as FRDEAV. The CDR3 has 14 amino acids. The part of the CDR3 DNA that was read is TGTGCCAGCAGTTTTAGGCAGTACTATGCTGAGCAGTTC. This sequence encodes CASSFRQYYAEQF. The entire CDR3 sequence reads CASSFRQYYAEQFF.

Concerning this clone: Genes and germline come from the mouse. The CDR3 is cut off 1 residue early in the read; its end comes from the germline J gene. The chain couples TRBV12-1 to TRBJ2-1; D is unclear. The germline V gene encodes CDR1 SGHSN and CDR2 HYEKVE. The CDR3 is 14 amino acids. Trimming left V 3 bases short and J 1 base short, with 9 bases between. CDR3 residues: CASSIHINYAEQFF. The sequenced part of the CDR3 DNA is TGTGCCAGCTCTATTCACATAAACTATGCTGAGCAGTTC.

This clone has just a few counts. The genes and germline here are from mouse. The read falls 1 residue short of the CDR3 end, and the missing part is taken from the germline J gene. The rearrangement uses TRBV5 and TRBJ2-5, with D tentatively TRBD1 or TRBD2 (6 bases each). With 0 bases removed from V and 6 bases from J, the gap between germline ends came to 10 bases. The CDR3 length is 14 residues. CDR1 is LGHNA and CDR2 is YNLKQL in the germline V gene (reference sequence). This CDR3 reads CASSQEGAQDTQYF. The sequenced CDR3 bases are TGTGCCAGCAGCCAAGAGGGGGCGCAGGACACCCAGTAC.

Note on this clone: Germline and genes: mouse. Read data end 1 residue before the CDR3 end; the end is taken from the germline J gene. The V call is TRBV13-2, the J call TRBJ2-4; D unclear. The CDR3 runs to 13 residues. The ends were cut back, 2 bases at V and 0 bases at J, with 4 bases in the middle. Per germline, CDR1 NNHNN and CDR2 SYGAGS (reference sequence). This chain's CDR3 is CASGEWSQNTLYF. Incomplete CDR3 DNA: TGTGCCAGCGGTGAATGGAGTCAAAACACCTTGTAC.

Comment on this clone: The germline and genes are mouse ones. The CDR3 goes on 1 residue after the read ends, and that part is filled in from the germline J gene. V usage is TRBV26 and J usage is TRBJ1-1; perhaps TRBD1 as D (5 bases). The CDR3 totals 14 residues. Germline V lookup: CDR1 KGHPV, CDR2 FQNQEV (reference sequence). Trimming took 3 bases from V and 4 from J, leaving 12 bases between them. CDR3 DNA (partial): TGTGCCAGCAGTCTCGGGGGACGGGGCACAGAAGTCTTC. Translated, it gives CASSLGGRGTEVF. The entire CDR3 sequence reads CASSLGGRGTEVFF.

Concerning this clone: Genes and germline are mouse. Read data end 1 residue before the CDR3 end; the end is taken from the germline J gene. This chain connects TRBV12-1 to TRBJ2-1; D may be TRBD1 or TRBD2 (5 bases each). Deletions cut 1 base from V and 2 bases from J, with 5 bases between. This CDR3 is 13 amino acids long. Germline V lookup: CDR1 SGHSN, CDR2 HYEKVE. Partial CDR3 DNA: TGTGCCAGCTCTCTGGGGGACTATGCTGAGCAGTTC. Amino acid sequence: CASSLGDYAEQF. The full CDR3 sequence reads CASSLGDYAEQFF.

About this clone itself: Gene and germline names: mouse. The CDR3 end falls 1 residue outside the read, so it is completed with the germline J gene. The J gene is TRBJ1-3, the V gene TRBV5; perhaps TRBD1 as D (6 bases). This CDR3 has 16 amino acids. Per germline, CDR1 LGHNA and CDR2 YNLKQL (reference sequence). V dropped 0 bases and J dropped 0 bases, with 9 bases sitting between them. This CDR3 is CASSQEGGNSGNTLYF. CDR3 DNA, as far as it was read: TGTGCCAGCAGCCAAGAGGGGGGCAATTCTGGAAATACGCTCTAT.